Below, 31 T cell receptor beta chains from the same sample are listed, as sequenced in a study of blood T cell repertoires in COVID-19. Assay used: immunoSEQ multiplex PCR; TCRdb lists only in-frame clones, some missing. The data hold under 80,000 clones, with around 85% observed a single time. The sequencing input was peripheral blood. These receptors originate from a human donor in a cohort sampled during active COVID-19.

This sequence joins TRBV29-1 and TRBJ2-1; 10 nucleotides align to TRBD1. The CDR3 contains 13 residues. Germline V gene data show CDR1 as SQVTM and CDR2 as ANQGSEA. The CDR3 loop reads CRGDRGRYNEQFF. The CDR3 DNA is TGCAGGGGTGACAGGGGGCGATACAATGAGCAGTTCTTC.

CDR3 sequence reads: CASSYWTGVTDTQYF. The CDR3 DNA reads TGTGCCAGCAGCTATTGGACAGGAGTCACAGATACGCAGTATTTT. J is TRBJ2-3 and V is TRBV14; 7 bases are shared with TRBD1. With 5 bases clipped from V and 2 bases from J, the junction kept 7 bases outside the gene matches. Germline V CDR1 and CDR2: SGHDN, FVKESK. CDR3 size: 15 residues.

The chain employs TRBV6-5 and TRBJ2-3; 12 positions match TRBD1. The germline gives CDR1 MNHEY, CDR2 SVGAGI. The trim removed 7 bases at V and 4 bases at J, leaving 6 bases unmatched. The CDR3 extends over 15 amino acids. CDR3 protein: CASTAGTGGPDTQYF. Here the CDR3 DNA reads TGTGCCAGCACCGCGGGGACAGGGGGCCCAGATACGCAGTATTTT.

V and J are TRBV19 and TRBJ2-1; D might be TRBD1 (6 bases). CDR1 LNHDA and CDR2 SQIVND come from the germline V gene (reference sequence). Trimming took 5 bases from V and 0 from J, leaving 20 bases between them. CDR3 length: 18 amino acids. The DNA for the CDR3 is TGTGCCAGTAGTCCCCCCCTGGGCAGGGGCAGCTCCTACAATGAGCAGTTCTTC. Amino acids: CASSPPLGRGSSYNEQFF.

J is TRBJ2-3 and V is TRBV4-1, with 11 bases fitting TRBD2. CDR1 is MGHRA and CDR2 is YSYEKL in the germline V gene. CDR3 length equals 17 residues. After removal of 3 bases from V and 1 base from J, the junction contained 6 bases not matched to a gene. The DNA of the CDR3 is TGCGCCAGCAGCCACCCGACTAGCGGGATAGGCACAGATACGCAGTATTTT. Translated: CASSHPTSGIGTDTQYF.

The J gene is TRBJ2-1, the V gene TRBV19, with 9 bases lining up with TRBD2. Germline V gives CDR1 LNHDA, CDR2 SQIVND (reference sequence). The CDR3 extends over 16 amino acids. Trimming took 4 bases from V and 4 from J; bases not matched to a gene: 8. The CDR3 spells CASSTSSGTAYNEQFF. CDR3 nucleotides: TGTGCCAGTAGTACCTCTAGCGGGACTGCATACAATGAGCAGTTCTTC.

This chain joins TRBV10-2 and TRBJ2-2; no firm D call. Germline V gives CDR1 WSHSY, CDR2 SAAADI. The CDR3 covers 12 residues. The germline V and J ends were trimmed by 3 bases and 6 bases, with 5 bases remaining between them. In DNA form, the CDR3 reads TGCGCCAGCAGTGATATTTCCGGGGAGCTGTTTTTT. It encodes CASSDISGELFF.

This clone is a singleton in its sample. The V and J genes are TRBV28 and TRBJ1-2; D possibly corresponds to TRBD1 (6 bases). Per germline, CDR1 MDHEN and CDR2 SYDVKM. Trimming stripped 6 bases from V and 8 bases from J, with 16 bases between. There are 13 residues in the CDR3. CDR3 in DNA: TGTGCCAGCAGCCCTACCCACAGGGCCGGCTACACCTTC. This codes for CASSPTHRAGYTF.

The J gene is TRBJ2-7, the V gene TRBV29-1; unclear D gene. The CDR3 is made up of 12 amino acids. Trimming cost V 0 bases and J 0 bases, with 3 bases left between them. Germline values: CDR1 SQVTM, CDR2 ANQGSEA. The DNA of the CDR3 is TGCAGCGTTGAAGACTTCTCCTACGAGCAGTACTTC. As protein: CSVEDFSYEQYF.

This clone has a single count. The J gene is TRBJ2-3, the V gene TRBV6-5; D is undetermined. Germline loops: CDR1 MNHEY, CDR2 SVGAGI. Trimming took off 6 bases at V and 0 bases at J, with 4 bases between the two ends. The CDR3 has 12 amino acids. CDR3: CASSGSTDTQYF. The CDR3 DNA is TGTGCCAGCAGCGGGAGCACAGATACGCAGTATTTT.

CDR3 nucleotide sequence: TGTGCCAGTAGTAACCCCTACAGGGGGAGAACTGAAGCTTTCTTT. It specifies CASSNPYRGRTEAFF. V gene TRBV19 combines with J gene TRBJ1-1, with 8 bases that match TRBD1. J lost 5 bases, V lost 4 bases, and 9 bases had no gene match. Germline V gene sequence: CDR1 LNHDA, CDR2 SQIVND (reference sequence). The CDR3 is made up of 15 amino acids.

This clone was observed a few times. The chain combines TRBV7-9 with TRBJ1-2; 7 positions match TRBD1. V shed 5 bases, J shed 2 bases, and the junction held 8 bases outside the gene matches. Germline CDR1 and CDR2: SEHNR and FQNEAQ (reference sequence). CDR3 length: 15 residues. The DNA of the CDR3 is TGTGCCAGCAGCCCCATACAGGGGCGCAACTATGGCTACACCTTC. The encoded protein is CASSPIQGRNYGYTF.

The chain is built from TRBV19 and TRBJ1-2; TRBD1 matches at 7 bases. This CDR3 comprises 14 residues. V was pared by 4 bases and J by 2 bases, with 4 bases of the junction left unmatched. Germline loops: CDR1 LNHDA, CDR2 SQIVND (reference sequence). CDR3 sequence (DNA): TGTGCCAGTAGTAGGGGACAGATCAACTATGGCTACACCTTC. Translation: CASSRGQINYGYTF.

CDR3 nucleotides: TGCGCCAGCAGCTTGGAATCAGGGCAAAAGGGCTACACCTTC. It yields the protein CASSLESGQKGYTF. This rearrangement joins TRBV5-1 to TRBJ1-2; D may be TRBD1 (5 bases). The CDR3 covers 14 residues. The V gene's germline CDR1 is SGHRS and CDR2 YFSETQ. Trimming cost V 0 bases and J 8 bases, with 14 bases left between them.

This chain connects TRBV4-1 to TRBJ1-3; D is unresolved. This CDR3 has 15 residues. Deletions cut 4 bases from V and 4 bases from J, with 14 bases between. Germline CDR1 MGHRA, CDR2 YSYEKL. The CDR3 coding sequence is TGCGCCAGCAGCCCGGTCTTTATGACAGGAAACACCATATATTTT. It specifies CASSPVFMTGNTIYF.

This rearrangement joins TRBV28 to TRBJ2-3, with D maybe TRBD1 (6 bases). Germline CDR1 reads MDHEN; CDR2 reads SYDVKM. This CDR3 contains 12 residues. The V and J ends lost 5 bases and 8 bases respectively, with 11 bases between them. The CDR3 DNA is TGTGCCAGCAGTGTACTAGGGGGTACGCAGTATTTT. Its translation is CASSVLGGTQYF.

This clone showed up just once. The DNA is left out, because the CDR3 cannot be placed on it with certainty; the CDR3 is given as TCRdb lists it. The V and J genes are TRBV19 and TRBJ2-1; the table gives TRBD2 as D, unverified against the DNA. The germline V gene encodes CDR1 LNHDA and CDR2 SQIVND (reference sequence). The CDR3 is 15 residues long, counting both termini. CDR3 protein: CASTSARFRENEQFF.

V usage is TRBV4-1 and J usage is TRBJ1-2, with D possibly being TRBD1 (6 bases). The CDR3 is 18 residues long. V shed 0 bases and J shed 5 bases, with 22 bases lying between them. Germline assignment: CDR1 MGHRA and CDR2 YSYEKL. CDR3 in amino acids: CASSQENYGRGDVYGYTF. In DNA form, the CDR3 reads TGCGCCAGCAGCCAAGAGAACTATGGGAGGGGGGATGTATATGGCTACACCTTC.

For the CDR3, the DNA is TGTGCCAGCAGCCCAGCGGGACGGATGAACACTGAAGCTTTCTTT. It is translated as CASSPAGRMNTEAFF. V is TRBV5-4 and J is TRBJ1-1; D may be TRBD1 (5 bases). The CDR3 totals 15 residues. Trimming took off 4 bases at V and 0 bases at J, with 13 bases between the two ends. Germline V gene sequence: CDR1 SGHNT, CDR2 YYREEE (reference sequence).

The gene calls are TRBV28 and TRBJ2-7; maybe TRBD2 (6 bases). The germline V gene encodes CDR1 MDHEN and CDR2 SYDVKM. This CDR3 contains 13 residues. V dropped 1 base and J dropped 3 bases, with 7 bases sitting between them. The CDR3 DNA reads as TGTGCCAGCAGTTTATTGGAGGGCTACGAGCAGTACTTC. This codes for CASSLLEGYEQYF.

The CDR3 sequence: CASSSPGLAGETQYF. The DNA for the CDR3 is TGTGCCAGCAGCTCACCGGGACTAGCGGGAGAGACCCAGTACTTC. J is TRBJ2-5 and V is TRBV7-9; 12 nucleotides match TRBD2. This CDR3 region has 15 residues. The ends lost 4 bases at V and 4 bases at J; junction bases unmatched: 4. Per the germline V gene, CDR1 is SEHNR and CDR2 is FQNEAQ (reference sequence). Drawing the rest from reference TRBV7-9 and TRBJ2-5, the complete variable domain is DTGVSQNPRHKITKRGQNVTFRCDPISEHNRLYWYRQTLGQGPEFLTYFQNEAQLEKSRLLSDRFSAERPKGSFSTLEIQRTEQGDSAMYLCASSSPGLAGETQYFGPGTRLLVL.

This clone was detected a few times. The chain is built from TRBV7-6 and TRBJ2-2, with D possibly being TRBD2 (5 bases). This CDR3 spans 15 amino acids. V was cut by 4 bases and J by 7 bases, with 16 bases left in between. Per the germline V gene, CDR1 is SGHVS and CDR2 is FNYEAQ. The CDR3 region has the DNA TGTGCCAGCAGCTGGAACGGGGTCGTGGGCGGGGAGCTGTTTTTT. Its protein product is CASSWNGVVGGELFF.

The chain couples TRBV20-1 to TRBJ2-7; D remains ambiguous. V dropped 3 bases and J dropped 2 bases, with 14 bases sitting between them. Germline CDR1 DFQATT, CDR2 SNEGSKA (reference sequence). This CDR3 region has 14 residues. The CDR3 spells CSASVKAPTYEQYF. CDR3 nucleotide sequence: TGCAGTGCTAGTGTCAAAGCGCCTACCTACGAGCAGTACTTC.

The rearrangement uses TRBV19 and TRBJ1-2; D is unresolved. This CDR3 comprises 12 residues. V lost 6 bases, J lost 2 bases, and 7 bases lay in between. Germline loops: CDR1 LNHDA, CDR2 SQIVND (reference sequence). The CDR3 region is CASSPGNYGYTF. The CDR3 DNA follows: TGTGCCAGTAGCCCGGGGAACTATGGCTACACCTTC. Looking up the rest from reference TRBV19 and TRBJ1-2 gives the full variable domain: DGGITQSPKYLFRKEGQNVTLSCEQNLNHDAMYWYRQDPGQGLRLIYYSQIVNDFQKGDIAEGYSVSREKKESFPLTVTSAQKNPTAFYLCASSPGNYGYTFGSGTRLTVV.

The V and J genes are TRBV11-3 and TRBJ2-7; D is unclear. Germline-derived CDR1 and CDR2 are SGHNT and YENEEA. Trimming removed 1 base at V and 5 bases at J, with 18 bases between. This CDR3 contains 16 residues. CDR3 region: CASSLVSQSYRDEQYF. The CDR3 DNA reads TGTGCCAGCAGCTTAGTCTCTCAATCCTACAGAGACGAGCAGTACTTC.

The V and J genes are TRBV3-1 (or the pseudogene TRBV3-2) and TRBJ1-3; TRBD1 agrees at 9 bases. Trimming took 0 bases from V and 3 from J; bases not matched to a gene: 3. The CDR3 totals 16 residues. Germline-derived CDR1 and CDR2 are LGHDT and YNNKEL (reference sequence). CDR3 residues: CASSQEQGAIGNTIYF. The CDR3 DNA reads as TGTGCCAGCAGCCAAGAACAGGGGGCGATTGGAAACACCATATATTTT.

The chain links TRBV3-1 (or the pseudogene TRBV3-2) to TRBJ2-4, with 7 bases aligning to TRBD2. Per germline, CDR1 LGHDT and CDR2 YNNKEL (reference sequence). The CDR3 runs 19 residues. Unmatched junction bases numbered 15, after V lost 0 bases and J lost 4 bases. The DNA for the CDR3 is TGTGCCAGCAGCCAAGATAAGAAGATTGGGGGGGACGGTAAAAACATTCAGTACTTC. This sequence encodes CASSQDKKIGGDGKNIQYF.

The chain has TRBV5-6 and TRBJ2-5; D not certain. Germline V CDR1 and CDR2: SGHDT, YYEEEE. The CDR3 length is 15 residues. The V gene lost 4 bases and the J gene lost 1 base, with 14 bases spanning the gap. CDR3 residues: CASSPRRIAQETQYF. In DNA, the CDR3 is TGTGCCAGCAGCCCCCGTAGAATCGCCCAAGAGACCCAGTACTTC.

This sequence joins TRBV4-1 and TRBJ1-6, with D tentatively TRBD1 (6 bases). Per germline, CDR1 MGHRA and CDR2 YSYEKL. The CDR3 loop spans 14 amino acids. V shed 4 bases and J shed 7 bases, with 11 bases lying between them. The CDR3 DNA is TGCGCCAGCAGCCCACAGGGCTGGAATTCACCCCTCCACTTT. The encoded protein is CASSPQGWNSPLHF.

The chain combines TRBV29-1 with TRBJ2-7; 7 bases align to TRBD1. The CDR3 runs 15 residues. Germline CDR1 reads SQVTM; CDR2 reads ANQGSEA. V lost 7 bases to trimming and J lost 0 bases; unmatched junction nucleotides: 12. The CDR3 loop reads CSAITGAYSSYEQYF. The DNA of the CDR3 is TGCAGCGCAATTACAGGGGCCTACTCCTCCTACGAGCAGTACTTC.

The gene calls are TRBV25-1 and TRBJ2-7; D ambiguous. Between the trimmed V and J ends, which lost 6 bases and 2 bases, there was a span of 2 bases. CDR3 size: 10 residues. Looked up from germline, CDR1 is MGHDK and CDR2 is SYGVNS. The CDR3 sequence is CASSAYEQYF. The CDR3 DNA is TGTGCCAGCAGCGCCTACGAGCAGTACTTC.